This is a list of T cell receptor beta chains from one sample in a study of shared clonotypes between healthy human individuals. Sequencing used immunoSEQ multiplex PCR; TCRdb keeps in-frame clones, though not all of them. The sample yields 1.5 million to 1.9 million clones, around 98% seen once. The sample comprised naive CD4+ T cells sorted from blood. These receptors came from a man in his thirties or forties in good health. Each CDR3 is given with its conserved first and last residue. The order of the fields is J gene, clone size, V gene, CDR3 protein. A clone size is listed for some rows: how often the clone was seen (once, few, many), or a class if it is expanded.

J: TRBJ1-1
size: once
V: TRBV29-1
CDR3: CSVNPRTGANTEAFF

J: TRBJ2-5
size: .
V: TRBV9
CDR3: CASSVEGLGETQYF

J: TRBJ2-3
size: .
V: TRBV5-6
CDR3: CASSLGRSSTDTQYF

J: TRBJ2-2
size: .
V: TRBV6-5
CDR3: CASRPTGRGELFF

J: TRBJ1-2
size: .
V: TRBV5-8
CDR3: CASSLGAQNYGYTF

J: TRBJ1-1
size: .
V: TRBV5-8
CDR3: CASSLLGGGSGEAFF

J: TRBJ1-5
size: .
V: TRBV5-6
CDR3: CASSLMSGVNSNQPQHF

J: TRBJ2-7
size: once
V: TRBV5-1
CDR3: CASSFIQGATYEQYF

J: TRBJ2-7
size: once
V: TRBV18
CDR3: CASSAQRASLDEQYF

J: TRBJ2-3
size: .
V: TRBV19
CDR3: CASSLSGSSTMLTDTQYF

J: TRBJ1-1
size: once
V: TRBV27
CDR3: CASSLRGGGTEAFF

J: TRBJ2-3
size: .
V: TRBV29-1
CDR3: CSVDQGSDTQYF

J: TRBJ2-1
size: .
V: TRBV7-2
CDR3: CASSLAQGRLSEQFF

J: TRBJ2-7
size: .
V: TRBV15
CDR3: CATSLQGNVYEQYF

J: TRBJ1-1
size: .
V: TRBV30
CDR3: CAWSLPGFTNTEAFF

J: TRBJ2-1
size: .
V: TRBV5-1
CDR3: CASSPRDSLIPSYNEQFF

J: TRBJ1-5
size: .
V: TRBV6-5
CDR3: CASSYVRGGSNQPQHF

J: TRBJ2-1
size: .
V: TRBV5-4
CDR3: CASTVKLAGINEQFF

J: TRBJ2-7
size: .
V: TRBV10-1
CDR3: CASSGGLAGIYEQYF

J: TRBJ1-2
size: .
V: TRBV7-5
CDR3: CVRSSACCPSARYGYTF

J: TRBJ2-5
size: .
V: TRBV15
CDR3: CATSSVRGAQYF

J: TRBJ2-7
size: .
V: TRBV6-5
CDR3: CASGLAGANEQYF

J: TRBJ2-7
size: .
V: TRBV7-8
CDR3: CASSSTSGSLYYEQYF